This TCR beta chain comes out of a study of cytomegalovirus exposure and HLA in healthy donors (dated by TCRdb to 2017 to 2019). Context from the whole study: An earlier analysis of some 600 of the donors reported approximately 260 Gb of sequence data and 95 million to 130 million unique TCR beta sequences obtained from about 179 million T cells. Roughly 290 gigabases of sequencing data and roughly 80 million unique TCR sequences made up an early release that covered approximately 700 HLA-typed donors. Of the approximately 400 genotyped donors, 81% were placed in the genetic ancestry cluster associated with self-reported Caucasian donors. The study aimed to test whether cataloging public T cell receptors could reveal signatures of past pathogen exposure. The T cell repertoires of roughly 660 subjects were profiled by immunosequencing and related to cytomegalovirus serostatus. Besides the first cohort of approximately 670 subjects, a separate validation cohort made up of 120 or so different subjects was used. To predict cytomegalovirus infection status, the study combined high-throughput TCR immunosequencing, statistical association of individual TCRs with disease status, and machine learning. To study patterns of TCR occurrence, a later analysis re-analyzed previously published TCR beta repertoires from hundreds of donors and added high-resolution HLA genotyping. Rather than using new phenotypic data, the later analysis identified candidate immune exposures from TCR beta sequences and from how often those sequences occurred across donors. To decide whether each TCR beta V gene segment behaved as functional or pseudogenic, an earlier analysis of some 540 of the donors relied on high-throughput TCR beta sequencing. Alongside the repertoire data, information on donor age, sex, ethnicity and CMV serostatus was compiled. Genome-wide SNP genotypes for about 65% of the roughly 700 donors were used in a later genetic analysis, which treated that subset as a discovery cohort. Every discovery cohort repertoire had been produced on one sequencing platform. Class I and class II HLA loci were covered by the typing at four-digit resolution. The number of donors typed differed by locus, with 629-630 for A, B, C, DRB1 and DQB1, more than 500 for DQA1, 600 to 610 for DPA1, and over 400 for DPB1. Several DR-DQ haplotypes were handled as single units for association and clustering because linkage in the cohort was strong. On average, about 200,000 unique TCR beta nucleotide sequences were sequenced per donor among more than 350 genotyped donors of the cohort, with roughly 18% of those sequences being non-productive.

The investigation overall reported the following: In the study, 164 TCR beta chains were listed as associated with cytomegalovirus. The only immune exposure information available for the cohort was CMV serostatus. A later genetic analysis reported fewer N-insertions in productive TCRs among donors in an Asian-associated ancestry cluster than the approximately 670-donor mean. The presence/absence analyses assumed that sequencing depth was roughly uniform across donors, and that assumption may not be true. Most TCR sequences were observed very rarely across donors, whereas some public TCRs were present in many individuals. Correlated functional status among segregating V segments might reflect linkage disequilibrium, but an unknown experimental factor could not be ruled out. Strong co-occurrence of HLA alleles, especially DR and DQ, made assigning TCR associations to individual alleles difficult. A further reported finding was that TCR beta sequences accurately predicted the HLA-A and HLA-B alleles for most subjects in the first cohort. In this cohort, only TCR beta chains were sequenced, and detectable features were limited by the absence of alpha or paired-chain data. In a later genetic analysis, a missense DCLRE1C variant was associated with V-gene and J-gene trimming of TCR beta chains, and the association was replicated in an independent cohort. Several of the top co-occurrence clusters appeared to be linked to parvovirus B19, influenza, CMV and Epstein-Barr virus, according to a later analysis. A few of the identified cytomegalovirus-associated TCR beta chains were confirmed in vitro to be specific for cytomegalovirus antigens. According to the authors, the approach could potentially be generalized to other disease states and immunological phenotypes. Broadly in line with IMGT annotations, most TCR beta V segments showed up in productive rearrangements about 90% or about 30% of the time in an earlier analysis of several hundred of the donors. Compared with equally common non-associated chains, HLA-associated TCR beta chains in a later analysis were more clonally expanded and had lower generation probabilities. Specific HLA alleles were associated with 15,000 to 20,000 TCR beta sequences at a false discovery rate of 0.05 in a later analysis. Most CMV-associated TCR beta chains appeared to be HLA-restricted in a later analysis, and the HLA associations seemed to be driven largely by CMV exposure. Because counts were too low, under 20 rarely observed V segments, including chromosome 9 orphons, were left out of the earlier analysis of some 640 of the donors. The 87-base-pair reads could not distinguish some IMGT-functional V segments, including TRBV6-2 and TRBV6-3, so those segments were excluded. According to a later analysis, TCR association rates differed among HLA loci, with DRB1 alleles showing the most associated TCRs and HLA-C alleles showing the fewest. Cytomegalovirus status was reported to be diagnosed by the classifier with high specificity and sensitivity in both the original and validation cohorts. A cluster of highly shared sequence variants was judged likely to be a technical artifact of the sequencing pipeline. Because HLA typing was missing for some donors at each locus, association tests included only the typed subset.

About this clone itself: Its antigen has not been determined. Base-call qualities are not available, and no considerably larger clone is one nucleotide away.

The method behind the library was the immunoSEQ multiplex PCR assay. For the multiplex PCR, a mixture combining 60 forward primers for TCR Vbeta segments and 13 reverse primers for TCR Jbeta segments was used. Amplification of the CDR3 region of rearranged TCR beta genes was performed with a multiplex PCR assay on genomic DNA. On the Illumina HiSeq System, the amplified TCR beta libraries were sequenced as 87-base-pair reads. On the study's bioinformatics: A later analysis tallied 75 million to 95 million unique TCR beta chains across the 550 to 850 repertoires, and about 10 million of those chains were shared by two or more donors. Raw reads were error-corrected and collapsed into unique sequences with a nearest-neighbor algorithm that merged closely related sequences to remove PCR and sequencing errors. CDR3 sequences were aligned to IMGT reference sequences to assign V, D and J gene segments. For a sequence to be retained, a match of at least six nucleotides was required to both a V gene segment and a J gene segment. A rearrangement counted as productive if the CDR3 had no stop codons and remained in frame with V and J, and every other rearrangement counted as non-productive. Following IMGT convention, CDR3 was defined as the stretch from the second conserved V-encoded cysteine up to the conserved J-encoded phenylalanine. In an earlier analysis of around 570 of the donors, sequences lacking an unambiguous match to a single V gene segment were excluded. In an earlier analysis of some 590 of the donors, V segments were called functional above 56.7% productive rearrangements and were called segregating when the between-donor standard deviation exceeded 5%. A statistical classification framework was built to diagnose cytomegalovirus status from the catalog of TCR beta chain sequences. In a later analysis, V and J genes were assigned by comparing TCR nucleotide sequences against IMGT/GENE-DB human TR gene sequences. The TCRdist pipeline was used in a later analysis to assign CDR3 sequences and most-parsimonious VDJ recombination scenarios. In a later analysis, each TCR beta chain was defined by its CDR3 amino acid sequence together with its V-gene family, and reads without a unique V-gene family were excluded. In a later analysis, 500 to 700 highly shared, low-generation-probability nucleotide sequences were removed to address suspected cross-contamination and a sequencing artifact. In a later analysis, a clonal expansion index for each public chain was calculated from normalized within-repertoire ranks of inferred template counts. In a later analysis, generation probabilities were computed using a VDJ recombination model fitted to out-of-frame rearrangements, and the results were checked against IGoR. A later analysis scored TCR-TCR, TCR-HLA and TCR-CMV co-occurrence with hypergeometric tests, applying a repertoire-size bias correction to TCR pairs. In a later analysis, false discovery rates were estimated by permuting HLA or CMV assignments 20 times. In a later analysis, co-occurring TCRs were grouped using DBSCAN, and TCRdist sequence similarity was added for clustering within HLA-allele-positive subsets. Co-occurrence clustering excluded repertoires with fewer than 30,000 or more than 120,000 public chains, plus five with anomalous nucleotide sharing. Held by TCRdb, this immuneACCESS table contains in-frame sequences only and omits some clones. Under half of the omission traces to an unresolved V gene where checked; the cause of the rest is unknown. The V and J calls and clone size come from that table; D and trimming were worked out from the DNA. Across this sample there are 170,000 or so clones, with 65% to 85% seen only once. 3.1% of the sample comes from the top ten.

The cohort consisted of more than 650 healthy bone marrow donors. At the time of sampling, every cohort member was nominally healthy, though immune exposures that went unrecorded were likely present. The donor was CMV seropositive and belonged to the group of 250 to 300 seropositive cohort members. A peripheral blood sample was provided by each donor, and peripheral blood mononuclear cells were used for TCR beta sequencing. Genomic DNA was extracted from the blood cell samples with the Qiagen DNeasy Blood Extraction Kit. From V the trimming removes 4 bases and from J it removes 4 bases, while the gene matches leave 6 bases of the junction unaccounted for. As encoded in the germline V gene, CDR1 is SGHTA while CDR2 is FQGNSA. Its CDR3 holds 14 amino acids, cysteine through phenylalanine. The read is trimmed to its CDR3 DNA, 42 bases read in frame from base 1.

This chain is built from TRBV7-2 and TRBJ2-5; 7 central bases correspond to TRBD2. This receptor was identified in a woman between 45 and 60 years old in good health and CMV-seropositive. The sequenced sample consisted of PBMCs. The nucleotide sequence is TGTGCCAGCAGCTCCGATGGGGGGGGAGAGACCCAGTACTTC. This yields the protein CASSSDGGGETQYF.